The next 28 T cell receptor beta chains were all read from a single sample in a study of control samples from healthy donors and cancer patients. Repertoires were generated with immunoSEQ multiplex PCR, while TCRdb's copy carries only in-frame clones and drops some. In the table there are more than 100,000 clones, approximately 89% of which are singletons. The sample consisted of blood. The receptor source for this set is a young woman in good health.

The rearrangement links TRBV7-8 to TRBJ1-1; 9 bases agree with TRBD1. After removal of 3 bases from V and 1 base from J, the junction contained 12 bases not matched to a gene. CDR3 length equals 18 residues. The V gene's germline CDR1 is SGHVS and CDR2 FQNEAQ. CDR3 in amino acids: CASSLYWGGTGRNTEAFF. CDR3 nucleotides: TGTGCCAGCAGCTTGTATTGGGGGGGGACAGGGAGGAACACTGAAGCTTTCTTT.

This clone came up once. The chain has TRBV29-1 and TRBJ2-2; 8 bases fit TRBD2. With V trimmed by 7 bases and J by 0 bases, 4 bases remained unmatched. Germline CDR1 SQVTM, CDR2 ANQGSEA. The CDR3 is made up of 14 amino acids. This CDR3 is CSAIAGTNTGELFF. The CDR3 DNA is TGCAGCGCCATAGCGGGAACGAACACCGGGGAGCTGTTTTTT.

The V call is TRBV9, the J call TRBJ2-3; TRBD1 or TRBD2 may be the D gene (6 bases each). V lost 0 bases, J lost 2 bases, and 13 bases lay in between. From germline, CDR1 is SGDLS and CDR2 YYNGEE. The CDR3 spans 16 residues. As DNA, the CDR3 is TGTGCCAGCAGCGTAGTAGGAGGGGGGCTCACAGATACGCAGTATTTT. Its protein product is CASSVVGGGLTDTQYF.

V is TRBV29-1 and J is TRBJ2-7; D might be TRBD1 (5 bases). V lost 7 bases and J 4 bases, leaving 14 bases between the germline ends. CDR3 length equals 12 residues. In germline, CDR1 is SQVTM, CDR2 ANQGSEA. CDR3 DNA: TGCAGCGCCCAGACAGTCCCTTACGAGCAGTACTTC. Protein sequence: CSAQTVPYEQYF.

This chain joins TRBV7-9 and TRBJ2-3; D may be TRBD1 (6 bases). Trimming shortened V by 1 base and J by 3 bases, and 20 bases separated the two germline ends. This CDR3 contains 18 residues. CDR1 and CDR2 (germline): SEHNR, FQNEAQ (reference sequence). CDR3 residues: CASSLEVDGTGTTDTQYF. DNA for the CDR3: TGTGCCAGCAGCTTAGAAGTAGATGGCACCGGGACAACAGATACGCAGTATTTT.

The chain links TRBV6-5 to TRBJ2-3, with D uncertain. Germline V gene sequence: CDR1 MNHEY, CDR2 SVGAGI. V was pared by 2 bases and J by 1 base, with 4 bases between. The CDR3 is made up of 13 amino acids. CDR3 DNA sequence: TGTGCCAGCAGTTACCTCCGCACAGATACGCAGTATTTT. Its translation is CASSYLRTDTQYF.

This chain joins TRBV7-2 and TRBJ2-3; D gene unclear. Per the germline V gene, CDR1 is SGHTA and CDR2 is FQGNSA. V lost 5 bases, J lost 0 bases, and 12 bases lay in between. CDR3 size: 15 residues. This CDR3 is CASSPAPTSTDTQYF. In DNA, the CDR3 is TGTGCCAGCAGCCCAGCTCCGACGAGCACAGATACGCAGTATTTT.

This clone was observed once. The chain has TRBV18 and TRBJ2-3; D unclear. Germline assignment: CDR1 KGHSH and CDR2 LQKENI. The CDR3 contains 13 residues. With 3 bases removed from V and 1 base from J, the gap between germline ends came to 5 bases. This CDR3 is CASSPDRTDTQYF. In DNA, the CDR3 is TGTGCCAGCTCACCCGACCGCACAGATACGCAGTATTTT.

The rearrangement uses TRBV7-2 and TRBJ2-3, with a weak D call TRBD2 (6 bases). Germline V gene lookup returns CDR1 SGHTA and CDR2 FQGNSA. The CDR3 contains 16 residues. Deletions cut 0 bases from V and 3 bases from J, with 13 bases between. Written as DNA, the CDR3 is TGTGCCAGCAGCTTAGCCCGTAATAGCGGAACAGATACGCAGTATTTT. Translation: CASSLARNSGTDTQYF.

The chain links TRBV14 to TRBJ2-3, with D unclear. Trimming removed 5 bases from V and 4 bases from J, with 19 bases in between. The CDR3 is 16 residues long. Looked up from germline, CDR1 is SGHDN and CDR2 is FVKESK. CDR3 nucleotide sequence: TGTGCCAGCAGCTTGCAACTCAAGTCGGTACCAGATACGCAGTATTTT. Translating gives CASSLQLKSVPDTQYF.

The chain joins TRBV29-1 to TRBJ2-1, with D perhaps TRBD1 or TRBD2 (5 bases each). Trimming shortened V by 7 bases and J by 2 bases, and 15 bases separated the two germline ends. Germline V gives CDR1 SQVTM, CDR2 ANQGSEA. The CDR3 is 14 residues long. The CDR3 bases are TGCAGCGCCCACCGGGACCAGACCTACAATGAGCAGTTCTTC. Translation gives CSAHRDQTYNEQFF.

The J gene is TRBJ2-5, the V gene TRBV6-5; a possible D gene is TRBD2 (6 bases). CDR1 and CDR2 (germline): MNHEY, SVGAGI. The CDR3 length is 13 residues. V lost 6 bases to trimming and J lost 2 bases, with 10 bases between them. CDR3 nucleotide sequence: TGTGCCAGCAGCGGGGGTATACAAGAGACCCAGTACTTC. Translation: CASSGGIQETQYF.

The gene calls are TRBV18 and TRBJ2-1, with D possibly being TRBD2 (7 bases). Germline V gene data show CDR1 as KGHSH and CDR2 as LQKENI. V shed 3 bases and J shed 4 bases, with 13 bases lying between them. The CDR3 runs 15 residues. CDR3 amino acids: CASSPGRGAYNEQFF. CDR3 sequence (DNA): TGTGCCAGCTCACCGGGTCGGGGGGCTTACAATGAGCAGTTCTTC.

In this sample, this clone turned up a few times. This rearrangement joins TRBV4-2 to TRBJ2-1, with 9 bases matching TRBD2. Germline V CDR1 and CDR2: LGHNA, YNFKEQ. There are 17 residues in the CDR3. V was pared by 0 bases and J by 5 bases, with 8 bases of the junction left unmatched. The CDR3 DNA reads TGTGCCAGCAGCCAAGATAGAGCCCCTAGCGGGAACAATGAGCAGTTCTTC. Translated: CASSQDRAPSGNNEQFF.

J is TRBJ1-1 and V is TRBV5-1; maybe TRBD1 (6 bases). From germline, CDR1 is SGHRS and CDR2 YFSETQ. The V and J ends lost 2 bases and 0 bases respectively, with 11 bases between them. This CDR3 contains 15 residues. CDR3 sequence: CASSFSAGVNTEAFF. The CDR3, as DNA: TGCGCCAGCAGCTTCAGTGCAGGGGTGAACACTGAAGCTTTCTTT.

The CDR3 DNA reads TGTGCCAGTAGTATATTCCGACTAGCGGACTCCTACAATGAGCAGTTCTTC. It specifies CASSIFRLADSYNEQFF. V usage is TRBV19 and J usage is TRBJ2-1; TRBD2 aligns across 9 bases. The trim removed 2 bases at V and 0 bases at J, leaving 5 bases unmatched. CDR1 and CDR2 from the germline V gene are LNHDA and SQIVND (reference sequence). This CDR3 is built from 17 residues.

The V call is TRBV7-2, the J call TRBJ1-6; D perhaps matches TRBD1 (6 bases). The V and J ends lost 5 bases and 8 bases respectively, with 13 bases between them. The CDR3 is made up of 14 amino acids. Germline CDR1 is SGHTA and CDR2 is FQGNSA. CDR3 region: CASSPPRTDSPLHF. The DNA of the CDR3 is TGTGCCAGCAGCCCACCTCGGACAGATTCACCCCTCCACTTT.

This sequence joins TRBV24-1 and TRBJ1-2; 11 bases agree with TRBD1. Germline CDR1 and CDR2: KGHDR and SFDVKD. Trimming removed 4 bases from V and 8 bases from J; junction bases left unmatched: 23. The CDR3 contains 20 residues. The CDR3 nucleotides read TGTGCCACCAGTGACACACAAACCGGACAGGGGGCGCGGGGGCTATACGGCTACACCTTC. This translates into CATSDTQTGQGARGLYGYTF.

The genes are TRBV27 and TRBJ2-1, with D unresolved. V lost 3 bases and J lost 6, with 6 bases in between. Germline V lookup: CDR1 MNHEY, CDR2 SMNVEV (reference sequence). This CDR3 region has 12 residues. DNA for the CDR3: TGTGCCAGCAGTTTTATTGGCAATGAGCAGTTCTTC. Its translation is CASSFIGNEQFF.

The chain combines TRBV6-4 with TRBJ2-7, with TRBD2 matching over 12 bases. The ends lost 7 bases at V and 3 bases at J; junction bases unmatched: 16. Germline V lookup: CDR1 MRHNA, CDR2 SNTAGT. The CDR3 sequence is 18 residues long. CDR3 in amino acids: CASIPQSGLAGTHYEQYF. The CDR3 nucleotides are TGTGCCAGCATCCCTCAAAGTGGACTAGCGGGGACCCACTACGAGCAGTACTTC.

The CDR3 DNA reads TGCAGTGCTATGCTTTGGACAGAGGCTTTCTTT. It codes for CSAMLWTEAFF. The gene calls are TRBV20-1 and TRBJ1-1; tentatively, D is TRBD1 (6 bases). Germline V CDR1 and CDR2: DFQATT, SNEGSKA (reference sequence). The CDR3 has 11 amino acids. V lost 4 bases to trimming and J lost 11 bases, with 14 bases between them.

The chain links TRBV28 to TRBJ2-7; TRBD2 matches 8 bases. This CDR3 comprises 15 residues. V lost 4 bases and J lost 0; bases outside the gene matches: 5. The germline V gene has CDR1 MDHEN and CDR2 SYDVKM. Written as DNA, the CDR3 is TGTGCCAGCAGTTCGGGGGGGGTGAGCTCCTACGAGCAGTACTTC. Encoded protein: CASSSGGVSSYEQYF.

V usage is TRBV10-1 and J usage is TRBJ2-3; D gene ambiguous. CDR3 length equals 12 residues. With 4 bases removed from V and 2 bases from J, the gap between germline ends came to 4 bases. Germline CDR1 and CDR2: WNHNN and SYGVQD (reference sequence). For the CDR3, the DNA is TGCGCCAGCAGTGCGAACACAGATACGCAGTATTTT. It codes for CASSANTDTQYF.

The table lists this clone with a count of one. This CDR3 is CASSSRQGASSSEQYF. The CDR3, as DNA: TGTGCCAGCAGCAGCCGACAGGGGGCAAGTTCTAGCGAGCAGTACTTC. This sequence joins TRBV6-2 or TRBV6-3 and TRBJ2-7; the match to TRBD1 covers 10 bases. Per germline, CDR1 MNHEY and CDR2 SVGEGT. V trimming: 6 bases; J trimming: 6 bases; junction bases outside the gene matches: 14. The CDR3 contains 16 residues.

CDR3 sequence reads: CASSDRDSYTDTQYF. DNA for the CDR3: TGTGCCAGCAGCGACCGGGACAGCTACACAGATACGCAGTATTTT. The chain combines TRBV27 with TRBJ2-3; 7 bases match TRBD1. Germline V lookup: CDR1 MNHEY, CDR2 SMNVEV (reference sequence). The CDR3 spans 15 residues. V shed 6 bases, J shed 2 bases, and the junction held 8 bases outside the gene matches.

The chain recombines TRBV4-1 with TRBJ2-7; D is ambiguous. Germline values: CDR1 MGHRA, CDR2 YSYEKL. V shed 0 bases and J shed 3 bases, with 9 bases lying between them. The CDR3 totals 14 residues. CDR3 DNA sequence: TGCGCCAGCAGCCAAGAAGGCTACGGCTACGAGCAGTACTTC. Amino acid sequence: CASSQEGYGYEQYF.

This chain joins TRBV27 and TRBJ1-2; a possible D gene is TRBD1 (5 bases). The V end was cut by 5 bases, the J end by 2 bases, with 21 bases between. The germline V gene encodes CDR1 MNHEY and CDR2 SMNVEV (reference sequence). The CDR3 sequence is 17 residues long. For the CDR3, the DNA is TGTGCCAGCAGTCCTGGGACTTGGGGGTTAGGGAACTATGGCTACACCTTC. Its protein is CASSPGTWGLGNYGYTF.

This sequence joins TRBV28 and TRBJ1-2, with 7 bases that match TRBD1. The J segment lost 4 bases and the V segment lost 2 bases, leaving 7 bases of the junction unmatched. CDR1 and CDR2 (germline): MDHEN, SYDVKM. The CDR3 contains 15 residues. CDR3 amino acids: CASSLADRTSYGYTF. The CDR3 DNA is TGTGCCAGCAGTTTAGCGGACAGGACTTCCTATGGCTACACCTTC.